These 25 T cell receptor beta chains were sequenced from one sample in a study of cytomegalovirus exposure and HLA in healthy donors. The PCR ran on 60 Vbeta and 13 Jbeta primers. Sequencing was performed with immunoSEQ multiplex PCR; in TCRdb, only in-frame clones are kept and a portion is missing. The sample includes 100,000 to 130,000 clones, over 60% seen only once; the top ten take more than 4%. Sequencing input: PBMCs. The receptor source for this set is a male donor in good health and CMV-seronegative.

This clone has just one count. The rearrangement joins TRBV27 to TRBJ2-1, with 13 bases matching TRBD2. The J segment lost 6 bases and the V segment lost 4 bases, leaving 9 bases of the junction unmatched. The CDR3 is 17 amino acids. Germline lookup yields CDR1 MNHEY and CDR2 SMNVEV (reference sequence). CDR3 region: CASSYRTSGRVVNEQFF. DNA for the CDR3: TGTGCCAGCAGTTATCGGACTAGCGGGAGAGTAGTCAATGAGCAGTTCTTC.

The chain carries TRBV5-1 and TRBJ1-1, with D unresolved. Germline-derived CDR1 and CDR2 are SGHRS and YFSETQ. The germline V and J ends were trimmed by 1 base and 2 bases, with 6 bases remaining between them. This CDR3 region has 13 residues. The chain's CDR3 is CASSLTLNTEAFF. The CDR3 nucleotides read TGCGCCAGCAGCTTGACCCTAAACACTGAAGCTTTCTTT. The whole variable domain, filled in from reference TRBV5-1 and TRBJ1-1, reads KAGVTQTPRYLIKTRGQQVTLSCSPISGHRSVSWYQQTPGQGLQFLFEYFSETQRNKGNFPGRFSGRQFSNSRSEMNVSTLELGDSALYLCASSLTLNTEAFFGQGTRLTVV.

The chain uses TRBV14 and TRBJ1-2, with D possibly matching TRBD1 (6 bases). The CDR3 length is 14 residues. The germline gives CDR1 SGHDN, CDR2 FVKESK. V lost 0 bases and J lost 4, with 9 bases in between. CDR3 amino acids: CASSQEARGYGYTF. The CDR3 DNA reads as TGTGCCAGCAGCCAAGAGGCCAGGGGCTATGGCTACACCTTC.

The gene calls are TRBV5-8 and TRBJ2-5; 15 bases fit TRBD2. CDR1 is SGHTS and CDR2 is YDEGEE in the germline V gene. The trim removed 4 bases at V and 5 bases at J, leaving 9 bases unmatched. The CDR3 runs 17 residues. The DNA for the CDR3 is TGTGCCAGCAGCCCCCGGACTAGCGGGAGGGCCCGTGAGACCCAGTACTTC. Translation: CASSPRTSGRARETQYF.

The V and J genes are TRBV19 and TRBJ1-2; D remains ambiguous. The CDR3 covers 15 residues. V was trimmed by 5 bases and J by 8 bases, leaving 21 bases between them. Germline CDR1 is LNHDA and CDR2 is SQIVND (reference sequence). The chain's CDR3 is CASSGGSRTTRGYTF. The CDR3 region has the DNA TGTGCCAGTAGTGGTGGGAGTCGAACCACCAGGGGCTACACCTTC.

The chain combines TRBV6-1 with TRBJ2-7; a weak D match, TRBD2 (5 bases). V was cut by 0 bases and J by 0 bases, with 12 bases left in between. Per the germline V gene, CDR1 is MNHNS and CDR2 is SASEGT. This CDR3 spans 16 amino acids. The CDR3 here is CASSEALRAGSYEQYF. DNA for the CDR3: TGTGCCAGCAGTGAAGCGCTTCGGGCGGGCTCCTACGAGCAGTACTTC.

The chain combines TRBV27 with TRBJ1-5; 9 nucleotides align to TRBD1. The CDR3 is 15 amino acids. CDR1 is MNHEY and CDR2 is SMNVEV in the germline V gene (reference sequence). Trimming removed 4 bases from V and 4 bases from J; junction bases left unmatched: 5. The CDR3 DNA is TGTGCCAGCAGTTCCGGACAGGGGAAAAATCAGCCCCAGCATTTT. As protein: CASSSGQGKNQPQHF.

The chain joins TRBV27 to TRBJ2-2, with 8 bases identical to TRBD2. CDR3 length: 14 amino acids. Germline trimming cut 1 base from V and 10 bases from J; bases unmatched to any gene: 5. Germline CDR1 reads MNHEY; CDR2 reads SMNVEV (reference sequence). The CDR3 reads CASSLYGLAAELFF. The CDR3 DNA sequence: TGTGCCAGCAGTTTATACGGACTAGCAGCGGAGCTGTTTTTT.

The rearrangement joins TRBV7-9 to TRBJ2-5; no reliable D call. V lost 1 base and J 5 bases, leaving 5 bases between the germline ends. Per the germline V gene, CDR1 is SEHNR and CDR2 is FQNEAQ (reference sequence). The CDR3 spans 12 residues. CDR3 in amino acids: CASSLDSETQYF. In nucleotides, the CDR3 is TGTGCCAGCAGCTTAGATAGCGAGACCCAGTACTTC.

V usage is TRBV10-3 and J usage is TRBJ2-5; 7 bases match TRBD2. The CDR3 runs to 15 residues. Germline assignment: CDR1 ENHRY and CDR2 SYGVKD. V was pared by 3 bases and J by 2 bases, with 6 bases of the junction left unmatched. DNA of the CDR3: TGTGCCATCAGTGACTTCCTAGCGGAACAAGAGACCCAGTACTTC. Translation gives CAISDFLAEQETQYF.

The V call is TRBV19, the J call TRBJ2-1; TRBD2 matches 11 bases. The CDR3 is made up of 18 amino acids. Germline lookup yields CDR1 LNHDA and CDR2 SQIVND (reference sequence). Trimming cost V 5 bases and J 0 bases; bases outside gene matches: 9. Written as DNA, the CDR3 is TGTGCCAGTAGTGACCCGGGACTAGCGGTGAGCTCCTACAATGAGCAGTTCTTC. Amino acid sequence: CASSDPGLAVSSYNEQFF.

As concerns this clone: Other DNA sequences of this sample code for an identical CDR3. The chain employs TRBV5-1 and TRBJ2-1; 11 positions agree with TRBD2. Trimming at V came to 1 base and at J to 0 bases, leaving 0 bases not matched to a gene. Germline V gives CDR1 SGHRS, CDR2 YFSETQ. There are 16 residues in the CDR3. The CDR3 here is CASSLTSGSSYNEQFF. The CDR3 nucleotides are TGCGCCAGCAGCTTGACTAGCGGGAGCTCCTACAATGAGCAGTTCTTC.

CDR3 coding DNA: TGTGCCAGCAGTTCATACCGGGACACCCGAACATCTAACTATGGCTACACCTTC. It translates to CASSSYRDTRTSNYGYTF. The V gene is TRBV28, the J gene TRBJ1-2; D may be TRBD1 (6 bases). There are 18 residues in the CDR3. Looked up from germline, CDR1 is MDHEN and CDR2 is SYDVKM. V was pared by 4 bases and J by 0 bases, with 21 bases between.

The chain has TRBV30 and TRBJ2-3; D gene uncertain. V was cut by 1 base and J by 2 bases, with 16 bases left in between. The CDR3 sequence is 16 residues long. The germline V gene has CDR1 GTSNPN and CDR2 SVGIG (reference sequence). CDR3 amino acids: CAWSARIPSNTDTQYF. As DNA, the CDR3 is TGTGCCTGGAGTGCCCGAATACCCAGTAACACAGATACGCAGTATTTT.

This chain joins TRBV4-2 and TRBJ1-5; weak D call: TRBD1 (5 bases). The V gene lost 3 bases and the J gene lost 0 bases, with 33 bases spanning the gap. This CDR3 spans 23 amino acids. The germline CDR1 and CDR2 sequences are LGHNA and YNFKEQ. CDR3 sequence: CASSHRLPQHYIRTRYSNQPQHF. In DNA form, the CDR3 reads TGTGCCAGCAGCCACCGCCTACCTCAGCACTATATTCGGACACGCTATAGCAATCAGCCCCAGCATTTT.

This clone was seen a few times. This sequence joins TRBV6-5 and TRBJ1-3; weak D call: TRBD1 (6 bases). Germline V gene sequence: CDR1 MNHEY, CDR2 SVGAGI. Trimming shortened V by 6 bases and J by 0 bases, and 9 bases separated the two germline ends. The CDR3 consists of 14 residues. The CDR3 sequence: CASRRDTSGNTIYF. The CDR3 coding sequence is TGTGCCAGCAGACGGGACACCTCTGGAAACACCATATATTTT.

The chain uses TRBV30 and TRBJ1-2; TRBD1 might be the D (5 bases). The CDR3 spans 14 residues. V was pared by 5 bases and J by 4 bases, with 17 bases between. Germline assignment: CDR1 GTSNPN and CDR2 SVGIG (reference sequence). CDR3 sequence: CAWDGGMAGYGYTF. The CDR3 nucleotides read TGTGCCTGGGACGGGGGGATGGCTGGCTATGGCTACACCTTC.

This clone was detected only a few times. The chain joins TRBV2 to TRBJ2-4; TRBD2 aligns across 8 bases. Unmatched junction bases numbered 9, after V lost 7 bases and J lost 1 base. Germline-derived CDR1 and CDR2 are SNHLY and FYNNEI. The CDR3 is made up of 16 amino acids. The CDR3 nucleotides are TGTGCCAGCACTCTTCTAGCGGGTGAGGCCAAAAACATTCAGTACTTC. Its translation is CASTLLAGEAKNIQYF.

The chain has TRBV29-1 and TRBJ1-3; D is unclear. Germline loops: CDR1 SQVTM, CDR2 ANQGSEA. There are 11 residues in the CDR3. V was pared by 4 bases and J by 5 bases, with 6 bases between. In DNA form, the CDR3 reads TGCAGCGTTGTTGGCCGAAACACCATATATTTT. Translated, it gives CSVVGRNTIYF.

This clone occurred a few times. The rearrangement links TRBV6-1 to TRBJ1-5; a weak D match, TRBD1 (5 bases). V was trimmed by 0 bases and J by 7 bases, leaving 13 bases between them. This CDR3 spans 15 amino acids. Germline V gene sequence: CDR1 MNHNS, CDR2 SASEGT. CDR3 region: CASSEAPRGGQPQHF. The CDR3 nucleotides are TGTGCCAGCAGTGAAGCGCCAAGGGGAGGGCAGCCCCAGCATTTT.

This clone was detected only a few times. This chain uses TRBV27 with TRBJ1-1, with 9 bases that match TRBD1. Trimming at V came to 6 bases and at J to 4 bases, leaving 9 bases not matched to a gene. This CDR3 has 15 amino acids. Germline CDR1 is MNHEY and CDR2 is SMNVEV (reference sequence). In DNA form, the CDR3 reads TGTGCCAGCAGCCGAGGGACAGGGCCTCCCACTGAAGCTTTCTTT. This translates into CASSRGTGPPTEAFF.

This clone was recorded a few times. The gene calls are TRBV14 and TRBJ2-5; TRBD2 matches at 7 bases. The length of the CDR3 is 14 residues. J lost 5 bases, V lost 4 bases, and 7 bases had no gene match. The germline gives CDR1 SGHDN, CDR2 FVKESK. The CDR3 reads CASSPRLAFETQYF. The CDR3 DNA follows: TGTGCCAGCAGCCCCCGACTAGCATTCGAGACCCAGTACTTC.

The chain joins TRBV9 to TRBJ1-1; 7 bases match TRBD1. Trimming cost V 3 bases and J 6 bases; bases outside gene matches: 11. Germline V lookup: CDR1 SGDLS, CDR2 YYNGEE. CDR3 length: 15 amino acids. The CDR3 loop reads CASSEYRGMVSEAFF. The CDR3 nucleotides read TGTGCCAGCAGCGAATACAGGGGTATGGTCTCTGAAGCTTTCTTT.

The V and J genes are TRBV5-1 and TRBJ2-1; D possibly corresponds to TRBD2 (5 bases). Trimming took 5 bases from V and 2 from J, leaving 14 bases between them. The CDR3 runs to 15 residues. From germline, CDR1 is SGHRS and CDR2 YFSETQ. The CDR3 sequence is CASSPTRVAYNEQFF. Here the CDR3 DNA reads TGCGCCAGCAGTCCCACGAGGGTCGCCTACAATGAGCAGTTCTTC.

V and J are TRBV28 and TRBJ2-7, with D perhaps matching TRBD1 (5 bases). This CDR3 comprises 15 residues. V was clipped by 4 bases and J by 0 bases, with 13 bases between them. Germline CDR1 and CDR2: MDHEN and SYDVKM. CDR3 sequence reads: CASSSQGLNSYEQYF. The CDR3 region has the DNA TGTGCCAGCAGTTCTCAGGGATTGAACTCCTACGAGCAGTACTTC.